This is a list of T cell receptor beta chains from one sample in a study of shared clonotypes between healthy human individuals. Using immunoSEQ multiplex PCR, the repertoire was profiled, and TCRdb retains in-frame clones only, with some absent. The table lists about 1.1 million clones, around three quarters of them singletons. Sequencing input: memory CD4+ T cells from PBMCs. The source of these receptors is a man younger than 35 in good health. Some clones in this sample may be carry-over from other donors' samples. CDR3s include the opening cysteine and the closing phenylalanine or tryptophan. Fields, in order: J gene, clone size, D gene, V gene, CDR3 protein, CDR3 DNA. A D gene is named only where the DNA matches it firmly. For some rows the clone size is stated as once, few or many, or as a class when expanded; others skip it.

j_call: TRBJ2-3
clone_size: NA
d_call: NA
v_call: TRBV11-3
cdr3_aa: CASSSHTDTQYF
cdr3_nt: TGTGCCAGCAGCTCTCACACAGATACGCAGTATTTT

j_call: TRBJ1-1
clone_size: NA
d_call: NA
v_call: TRBV6-1
cdr3_aa: CASSDGTGGTEAFF
cdr3_nt: TGTGCCAGCAGTGACGGTACAGGCGGTACTGAAGCTTTCTTT

j_call: TRBJ2-2
clone_size: NA
d_call: NA
v_call: TRBV30
cdr3_aa: CASTITGELFF
cdr3_nt: TGTGCCTCAACCATCACCGGGGAGCTGTTTTTT

j_call: TRBJ2-1
clone_size: NA
d_call: TRBD1
v_call: TRBV7-9
cdr3_aa: CASHYRGSYNEQFF
cdr3_nt: TGTGCCAGCCATTACAGGGGGTCCTACAATGAGCAGTTCTTC

j_call: TRBJ2-2
clone_size: few
d_call: TRBD1
v_call: TRBV14
cdr3_aa: CASSPQGYTGELFF
cdr3_nt: TGTGCCAGCAGCCCACAGGGGTACACCGGGGAGCTGTTTTTT

j_call: TRBJ1-1
clone_size: NA
d_call: NA
v_call: TRBV27
cdr3_aa: CASHRSGGAEAFF
cdr3_nt: TGTGCCAGCCACCGATCGGGGGGCGCTGAAGCTTTCTTT

j_call: TRBJ2-7
clone_size: many
d_call: NA
v_call: TRBV28
cdr3_aa: CASSLPQLAYEQYF
cdr3_nt: TGTGCCAGCAGTTTACCGCAGTTGGCCTACGAGCAGTACTTC

j_call: TRBJ2-6
clone_size: NA
d_call: NA
v_call: TRBV2
cdr3_aa: CASSGLASGANVLTF
cdr3_nt: TGTGCCAGCAGTGGGTTGGCATCCGGGGCCAACGTCCTGACTTTC

j_call: TRBJ2-1
clone_size: NA
d_call: TRBD2
v_call: TRBV4-1
cdr3_aa: CASTPGPGTLAVNEQFF
cdr3_nt: TGCGCCAGCACCCCCGGGCCTGGGACTCTAGCGGTAAATGAGCAGTTCTTC

j_call: TRBJ2-7
clone_size: NA
d_call: NA
v_call: TRBV6-5
cdr3_aa: CASSYTRDTYEQYF
cdr3_nt: TGTGCCAGCAGTTACACTAGGGACACCTACGAGCAGTACTTC

j_call: TRBJ2-7
clone_size: few
d_call: TRBD1
v_call: TRBV25-1
cdr3_aa: CASSDPGQLYEQYF
cdr3_nt: TGTGCCAGCAGTGACCCGGGACAGTTATACGAGCAGTACTTC

j_call: TRBJ2-4
clone_size: NA
d_call: TRBD1
v_call: TRBV7-9
cdr3_aa: CASSPGTGVDIQYF
cdr3_nt: TGTGCCAGCAGTCCCGGGACAGGGGTAGACATTCAGTACTTC

j_call: TRBJ1-4
clone_size: NA
d_call: NA
v_call: TRBV27
cdr3_aa: CASSFTGEKLFF
cdr3_nt: TGTGCCAGCAGTTTTACAGGGGAAAAACTGTTTTTT

j_call: TRBJ2-5
clone_size: NA
d_call: NA
v_call: TRBV27
cdr3_aa: CASVKLALLETQYF
cdr3_nt: TGTGCCAGCGTAAAACTAGCTCTATTAGAGACCCAGTACTTC

j_call: TRBJ1-4
clone_size: NA
d_call: TRBD1
v_call: TRBV19
cdr3_aa: CASMHTGEEKLFF
cdr3_nt: TGTGCCAGCATGCATACAGGGGAAGAAAAACTGTTTTTT

j_call: TRBJ2-5
clone_size: NA
d_call: TRBD2
v_call: TRBV15
cdr3_aa: CATSRTWTSGQETQYF
cdr3_nt: TGTGCCACCAGCAGAACCTGGACTAGCGGTCAAGAGACCCAGTACTTC

j_call: TRBJ2-6
clone_size: NA
d_call: TRBD1
v_call: TRBV18
cdr3_aa: CASSPGEGAMAGANVLTF
cdr3_nt: TGTGCCAGCTCCCCCGGAGAGGGGGCAATGGCTGGGGCCAACGTCCTGACTTTC

j_call: TRBJ1-5
clone_size: NA
d_call: TRBD1
v_call: TRBV6-1
cdr3_aa: CASRQGAWQPQHF
cdr3_nt: TGTGCCAGCCGACAGGGGGCTTGGCAGCCCCAGCATTTT

j_call: TRBJ1-3
clone_size: once
d_call: TRBD1
v_call: TRBV2
cdr3_aa: CASSETRGNPGNTIYF
cdr3_nt: TGTGCCAGCAGTGAAACCAGGGGGAATCCTGGAAACACCATATATTTT

j_call: TRBJ2-5
clone_size: NA
d_call: TRBD1
v_call: TRBV7-2
cdr3_aa: CASSFMGTAQETQYF
cdr3_nt: TGTGCCAGCAGCTTCATGGGGACAGCCCAAGAGACCCAGTACTTC

j_call: TRBJ2-7
clone_size: NA
d_call: NA
v_call: TRBV4-1
cdr3_aa: CASSQDYGRRSGEQYF
cdr3_nt: TGCGCCAGCAGCCAAGACTACGGTCGACGGTCGGGCGAGCAGTACTTC

j_call: TRBJ1-5
clone_size: NA
d_call: NA
v_call: TRBV6-5
cdr3_aa: CASSYQGPPGQPQHF
cdr3_nt: TGTGCCAGCAGTTATCAGGGTCCACCAGGGCAGCCCCAGCATTTT

j_call: TRBJ2-1
clone_size: NA
d_call: TRBD2
v_call: TRBV4-2
cdr3_aa: CASSQDLAGRGNEQFF
cdr3_nt: TGTGCCAGCAGCCAAGACTTAGCGGGAAGGGGCAATGAGCAGTTCTTC

j_call: TRBJ2-2
clone_size: NA
d_call: TRBD1
v_call: TRBV10-3
cdr3_aa: CAISSGTGLNTGELFF
cdr3_nt: TGTGCCATCAGCTCCGGGACAGGATTGAACACCGGGGAGCTGTTTTTT

j_call: TRBJ2-6
clone_size: NA
d_call: NA
v_call: TRBV30
cdr3_aa: CASPSGANVLTF
cdr3_nt: TGTGCCTCACCAAGTGGGGCCAACGTCCTGACTTTC

j_call: TRBJ2-5
clone_size: NA
d_call: NA
v_call: TRBV9
cdr3_aa: CASSVAGWGETQYF
cdr3_nt: TGTGCCAGCAGCGTAGCGGGGTGGGGGGAGACCCAGTACTTC

j_call: TRBJ2-1
clone_size: NA
d_call: NA
v_call: TRBV7-3
cdr3_aa: CASSLRAVYNEQFF
cdr3_nt: TGTGCCAGCAGCTTAAGAGCGGTTTACAATGAGCAGTTCTTC

j_call: TRBJ2-7
clone_size: NA
d_call: TRBD1
v_call: TRBV5-1
cdr3_aa: CASSPRQGPSYEQYF
cdr3_nt: TGCGCCAGCAGCCCGCGACAGGGACCCTCCTACGAGCAGTACTTC

j_call: TRBJ1-3
clone_size: few
d_call: NA
v_call: TRBV19
cdr3_aa: CASNSRLSGNTIYF
cdr3_nt: TGTGCCAGTAACAGTAGACTCTCTGGAAACACCATATATTTT

j_call: TRBJ2-7
clone_size: once
d_call: TRBD1
v_call: TRBV2
cdr3_aa: CASQPGQGIYEQYF
cdr3_nt: TGTGCCAGTCAACCGGGACAGGGGATTTACGAGCAGTACTTC

j_call: TRBJ1-4
clone_size: NA
d_call: NA
v_call: TRBV28
cdr3_aa: CASSLGGSRGEKLFF
cdr3_nt: TGTGCCAGCAGTTTAGGGGGGTCACGAGGTGAAAAACTGTTTTTT

j_call: TRBJ2-1
clone_size: few
d_call: NA
v_call: TRBV28
cdr3_aa: CASSRSGRTQFF
cdr3_nt: TGTGCCAGCAGTCGATCGGGACGCACGCAGTTCTTC

j_call: TRBJ1-1
clone_size: many
d_call: NA
v_call: TRBV11-3
cdr3_aa: CASSLRGYTEAFF
cdr3_nt: TGTGCCAGCAGCTTACGGGGGTACACTGAAGCTTTCTTT

j_call: TRBJ2-1
clone_size: NA
d_call: NA
v_call: TRBV11-3
cdr3_aa: CASSPTGNYNEQFF
cdr3_nt: TGTGCCAGCAGCCCCACCGGGAACTACAATGAGCAGTTCTTC

j_call: TRBJ2-7
clone_size: NA
d_call: TRBD2
v_call: TRBV5-6
cdr3_aa: CASSLSGTSGREQYF
cdr3_nt: TGTGCCAGCAGCTTGTCGGGGACTAGCGGGAGAGAGCAGTACTTC

j_call: TRBJ2-1
clone_size: NA
d_call: TRBD2
v_call: TRBV18
cdr3_aa: CASSPAPRTSGNNEQFF
cdr3_nt: TGTGCCAGCTCACCGGCTCCCCGGACTAGCGGGAACAATGAGCAGTTCTTC

j_call: TRBJ2-4
clone_size: NA
d_call: NA
v_call: TRBV7-9
cdr3_aa: CASSEGIEYF
cdr3_nt: TGTGCCAGCAGTGAGGGTATTGAGTACTTC

j_call: TRBJ2-1
clone_size: NA
d_call: NA
v_call: TRBV20-1
cdr3_aa: CSASGHTEQFF
cdr3_nt: TGCAGTGCTAGTGGCCACACTGAGCAGTTCTTC

j_call: TRBJ2-1
clone_size: NA
d_call: NA
v_call: TRBV7-2
cdr3_aa: CASSLEMGIEQFF
cdr3_nt: TGTGCCAGCAGCTTAGAGATGGGCATAGAGCAGTTCTTC

j_call: TRBJ2-6
clone_size: few
d_call: NA
v_call: TRBV7-2
cdr3_aa: CASTPSGANVLTF
cdr3_nt: TGTGCCAGCACCCCCTCTGGGGCCAACGTCCTGACTTTC